Each of the 7 T cell receptor beta chains below was sequenced from the same sample in a study of molecular identifiers for immune sequencing clone quantification. TCRdb reprocessed the PCR reads with MiXCR, giving one entry per CDR3 protein. The sample has some 590,000 distinct CDR3 sequences, about 25% seen once; the top ten hold about 0.84%. Specimen: naive CD8+ T cells from blood, with Jurkat cell RNA spiked in. Documented subset: FACS-sorted CD8+CD4-CCR7+CD45RA+ naive T cells. The receptors come from a human donor in good health. Some libraries in this study had Jurkat cell RNA spiked in.

The sample holds many counts of this clonotype. This chain uses TRBV7-9 with TRBJ2-7; D is unresolved. The V gene's germline CDR1 is SEHNR and CDR2 FQNEAQ (reference sequence). V was clipped by 7 bases and J by 2 bases, with 18 bases between them. The CDR3 contains 15 residues. The CDR3 region has the DNA TGTGCCAGCACCAACCCGGTGTCAGGCACCTACGAGCAGTACTTC. Encoded protein: CASTNPVSGTYEQYF.

The CDR3 loop reads CASSQDRTGGETQYF. The CDR3 DNA is TGCGCCAGCAGCCAAGACAGAACGGGGGGAGAGACCCAGTACTTC. The genes are TRBV4-3 and TRBJ2-5, with 7 bases that match TRBD2. Germline V CDR1 and CDR2: LGHNA, YSLEER. V shed 0 bases and J 4 bases; nucleotides not matched to a gene: 5. The CDR3 totals 15 residues.

The rearrangement joins TRBV2 to TRBJ2-7, with 8 bases lining up with TRBD1. Germline CDR1 reads SNHLY; CDR2 reads FYNNEI. CDR3 length: 15 residues. V was clipped by 6 bases and J by 3 bases; unmatched bases: 10. CDR3 sequence (DNA): TGTGCCAGCAGAACCGGACAGGGTACAAACTACGAGCAGTACTTC. Protein sequence: CASRTGQGTNYEQYF. The variable domain in full, completed from reference TRBV2 and TRBJ2-7, reads EPEVTQTPSHQVTQMGQEVILRCVPISNHLYFYWYRQILGQKVEFLVSFYNNEISEKSEIFDDQFSVERPDGSNFTLKIRSTKLEDSAMYFCASRTGQGTNYEQYFGPGTRLTVT.

Worth noting for this clonotype: The conserved phenylalanine or tryptophan normally closing the CDR3 is absent here, so this likely arose from a read error. The chain is built from TRBV29-1 and TRBJ1-1, with D possibly being TRBD1 (5 bases). The V gene's germline CDR1 is SQVTM and CDR2 ANQGSEA. V lost 6 bases and J lost 4, with 18 bases in between. The CDR3 loop spans 14 amino acids. The CDR3 loop is CSVDGGGEGTEAFI. The CDR3 bases are TGCAGCGTGGACGGGGGAGGGGAGGGCACTGAAGCTTTCATT.

The V call is TRBV7-9, the J call TRBJ2-3; 13 bases align to TRBD2. The ends lost 5 bases at V and 4 bases at J; junction bases unmatched: 12. The germline V gene has CDR1 SEHNR and CDR2 FQNEAQ (reference sequence). The CDR3 has 18 residues. In DNA form, the CDR3 reads TGTGCCAGCAGCCCCTATTGGACTAGCGGGAGTGATGCAGATACGCAGTATTTT. It codes for CASSPYWTSGSDADTQYF.

The chain is built from TRBV4-1 and TRBJ2-2; D ambiguous. V was trimmed by 5 bases and J by 2 bases, leaving 12 bases between them. Germline-derived CDR1 and CDR2 are MGHRA and YSYEKL. There are 15 residues in the CDR3. CDR3 region: CASSYGILNTGELFF. For the CDR3, the DNA is TGCGCCAGCAGCTACGGTATCCTCAACACCGGGGAGCTGTTTTTT.

This clonotype occurred a few times. This may be a read error, as it is one base from a much larger clone. This sequence joins TRBV7-2 and TRBJ2-1; D call uncertain. The germline V gene has CDR1 SGHTA and CDR2 FQGNSA. V lost 1 base and J 7 bases, leaving 8 bases between the germline ends. The CDR3 covers 13 residues. The chain's CDR3 is CASSLGYGNEQFF. CDR3 sequence (DNA): TGTGCCAGCAGCTTAGGTTATGGGAATGAGCAGTTCTTC.